This T cell receptor beta chain is from a study of blood T cell repertoires in COVID-19. About the study: Donors in Cohort 3 who had recovered were those with two negative PCRs, healthcare professional clearance, or resolution of their symptoms. PBMCs, B-cell-depleted T cells, or T cells were the source of the cDNA or gDNA that made up the material.

TCRdb's table, derived via immunoSEQ multiplex PCR, lists solely in-frame clones and lacks some. The profile shows around 360,000 clones, 87% of them singletons. The CDR3 is made up of 15 amino acids. The V gene's germline CDR1 is LNHDA and CDR2 SQIVND (reference sequence). V was clipped by 7 bases and J by 0 bases, with 13 bases between them. Enrollees, about 18 to 89 years old, lived in roughly 24 US areas. The sequence was collected from a man in his forties or fifties in a cohort exposed to, infected with or recovered from COVID-19 (not recorded which). The sequenced sample consisted of PBMCs or T cells enriched from blood (not recorded which). The rearrangement links TRBV19 to TRBJ2-4, with D possibly matching TRBD2 (5 bases). CDR3 DNA: TGTGCCAGTACGACTAACTCCCTAGCCAAAAACATTCAGTACTTC. Amino acids: CASTTNSLAKNIQYF.